Sequencing of this T cell receptor (beta chain) was carried out in a study of blood T cells in healthy people across ages. Findings and caveats of the study: Unsorted PBMCs blocked a conclusive comparison of naive and antigen-experienced cells. Both higher diversity and more naive CD4+ cells marked long-lived donors when set against aged donors.

Then a second PCR, running about 7 to 11 cycles, was carried out with a sample-barcoded 5' primer and a J-beta primer mix. TCRdb reanalysed the 5' RACE reads using MiXCR and keeps one entry per CDR3 protein. The sample lists some 760,000 distinct CDR3 sequences, 25% occurring once. V was clipped by 10 bases and J by 2 bases, with 9 bases between them. This CDR3 has 11 amino acids. Germline V gene sequence: CDR1 MNHEY, CDR2 SMNVEV (reference sequence). This clonotype appeared a few times. Its antigen is as yet unknown. The sample was also reused in another study, on T cells of mothers and their children. As reported in that work: The overlap seen between related mothers and children slightly exceeded that of unrelated pairs, though not significantly.

The chain employs TRBV27 and TRBJ2-7; D remains unclear. The sequenced material came from blood. The source is a boy aged 5-17 years in good health. The CDR3 is CATSTAYEQYF. CDR3 nucleotide sequence: TGTGCCACCAGCACAGCCTACGAGCAGTACTTC.